This T cell receptor beta chain was observed in a study of early T cells in non-severe SARS-CoV-2 infection. A single record per CDR3 protein comes from TCRdb applying MiXCR to the 5' RACE reads. Among 55,000 to 85,000 distinct CDR3 sequences, around 10% were seen once, and the ten largest hold 3.5% to 5.5%. The sample consisted of whole blood. The TCR sequence derives from an adult who was a healthcare worker with PCR-confirmed SARS-CoV-2 infection or an uninfected control (not recorded which).

The CDR3 nucleotides read TGTGCCAGCAGCTTAGGTTCCTACGAGCAGTACTTC. Its protein is CASSLGSYEQYF. The chain uses TRBV11-2 and TRBJ2-7; D uncertain. CDR3 length equals 12 residues. Trimming stripped 1 base from V and 1 base from J, with 2 bases between. Germline V lookup: CDR1 SGHAT, CDR2 FQNNGV.